Described below is a single TCR beta chain sequence and its context. Authors' analysis steps: How many nucleated cells were present was estimated from reference gene primer amplification. Assay: immunoSEQ multiplex PCR; the TCRdb copy retains only in-frame clones and omits some. V and J calls and clone size are those listed in that table; D and trimming were worked out from the DNA. The sample has 300,000 to 400,000 clones, about 86% seen once. The CDR3 covers 16 residues. V gave up 0 bases and J gave up 0 bases, with 9 bases separating them. CDR1 is PRHDT, CDR2 FYEKMQ, per germline (reference sequence). These data are taken from a study of blood T cell repertoires in COVID-19. Study context: The origin of the acute and convalescent COVID-19 samples was the United States, Italy and Spain. T cells, B-cell-depleted T cells, or PBMCs supplied cDNA or gDNA.

The sequencing sample was made of peripheral blood. The TCR comes from a man younger than 40 with active or convalescent COVID-19. The chain couples TRBV13 to TRBJ2-4; tentatively, D is TRBD1 (5 bases). CDR3 nucleotide sequence: TGTGCCAGCAGCTTAGGAGGGGTGGCAGCCAAAAACATTCAGTACTTC. The encoded protein is CASSLGGVAAKNIQYF.